Presented here are 29 T cell receptor beta chains from one specimen sequenced in a study of T cells after yellow fever vaccination. From the 5' RACE reads, TCRdb called clonotypes with MiXCR, one entry per CDR3 protein. The repertoire holds 450,000 to 600,000 distinct CDR3 sequences, with around 17% as singletons. The sample consisted of PBMCs, taken 5 days after the first yellow fever vaccination. The receptors here all came from a young man who received the YFV17D yellow fever vaccine.

The chain has TRBV12-3 or TRBV12-4 and TRBJ2-2; no firm D call. V lost 3 bases to trimming and J lost 4 bases, with 9 bases between them. This CDR3 region has 14 residues. CDR3 in amino acids: CASSLQDVTGELFF. The CDR3 bases are TGTGCCAGCAGTTTGCAGGATGTCACCGGGGAGCTGTTTTTT.

The chain carries TRBV11-2 and TRBJ2-7, with D uncertain. This CDR3 has 13 residues. V lost 1 base, J lost 6 bases, and 10 bases lay in between. Germline V lookup: CDR1 SGHAT, CDR2 FQNNGV. CDR3 in DNA: TGTGCCAGCAGCTTAGTTGGAGATTTCGAGCAGTACGTC. Amino acids: CASSLVGDFEQYV.

The chain links TRBV24-1 to TRBJ2-1; 10 bases are shared with TRBD2. Trimming cost V 0 bases and J 9 bases; bases outside gene matches: 7. The CDR3 has 16 amino acids. The germline CDR1 and CDR2 sequences are KGHDR and SFDVKD. CDR3 in DNA: TGTGCCACCAGTGATTTGTCTAGCGGGGGAGTAGGTGAGCAGTTCTTC. Its translation is CATSDLSSGGVGEQFF.

This clonotype turned up a few times. The J gene is TRBJ1-2, the V gene TRBV20-1, with unresolved D. The germline V and J ends were trimmed by 6 bases and 7 bases, with 24 bases remaining between them. Germline CDR1 DFQATT, CDR2 SNEGSKA (reference sequence). This CDR3 comprises 15 residues. The CDR3 bases are TGCAGTGCCCCCGACCTGAGACGGCCGTCGTCTGGCTACACCTTC. This codes for CSAPDLRRPSSGYTF.

This clonotype came up a few times. The gene calls are TRBV5-5 and TRBJ1-1; D is ambiguous. V was trimmed by 2 bases and J by 8 bases, leaving 16 bases between them. The CDR3 is 14 residues long. From germline, CDR1 is SGHKS and CDR2 YYEKEE (reference sequence). CDR3 protein: CASSLWEARREAFF. For the CDR3, the DNA is TGTGCCAGCAGCTTATGGGAGGCCCGTCGAGAAGCTTTCTTT.

This chain connects TRBV6-5 to TRBJ2-4; a possible D gene is TRBD2 (5 bases). The V and J ends lost 4 bases and 0 bases respectively, with 10 bases between them. The CDR3 totals 15 residues. Germline assignment: CDR1 MNHEY and CDR2 SVGAGI. This CDR3 is CASSSGLLAKNIQYF. The CDR3 DNA reads TGTGCCAGCAGTTCGGGGTTACTAGCCAAAAACATTCAGTACTTC.

This clonotype appeared once. The chain uses TRBV10-1 and TRBJ2-3; no clear D. The CDR3 runs to 14 residues. The V end lost 2 bases, the J end lost 0 bases, and 6 bases lay between the germline ends. CDR1 and CDR2 (germline): WNHNN, SYGVQD (reference sequence). CDR3 coding DNA: TGCGCCAGCAGTGAGGCAAGGAGCACAGATACGCAGTATTTT. It translates to CASSEARSTDTQYF.

The V call is TRBV19, the J call TRBJ2-3; 7 bases align to TRBD1. The CDR3 totals 15 residues. Germline assignment: CDR1 LNHDA and CDR2 SQIVND (reference sequence). J lost 3 bases, V lost 1 base, and 4 bases had no gene match. The DNA of the CDR3 is TGTGCCAGTAGTATAGGGGCAGGGGGTACAGATACGCAGTATTTT. Its translation is CASSIGAGGTDTQYF.

This clonotype was counted between two and nine times. This chain links TRBV7-8 with TRBJ2-1; D could derive from TRBD1 or TRBD2 (6 bases each). V was trimmed by 2 bases and J by 4 bases, leaving 15 bases between them. The V gene's germline CDR1 is SGHVS and CDR2 FQNEAQ. The CDR3 runs 16 residues. CDR3 sequence (DNA): TGTGCCAGCAGCTTAATCTCGTCGGGGGCATACAATGAGCAGTTCTTC. It encodes CASSLISSGAYNEQFF.

J is TRBJ2-1 and V is TRBV7-9; D is undetermined. Germline lookup yields CDR1 SEHNR and CDR2 FQNEAQ (reference sequence). This CDR3 region has 14 residues. V lost 4 bases and J lost 12, with 19 bases in between. CDR3 sequence (DNA): TGTGCCAGCAGCTCGGGTACAGACACAATGAGGCAGTTCTTC. Its translation is CASSSGTDTMRQFF.

The chain links TRBV9 to TRBJ2-1; 9 positions agree with TRBD2. Germline trimming cut 1 base from V and 6 bases from J; bases unmatched to any gene: 2. Germline V CDR1 and CDR2: SGDLS, YYNGEE. The length of the CDR3 is 14 residues. The CDR3 reads CASSVLAGSNEQFF. CDR3 sequence (DNA): TGTGCCAGCAGCGTACTAGCGGGGAGCAATGAGCAGTTCTTC.

The chain combines TRBV4-3 with TRBJ1-1; D might be TRBD1 (6 bases). Germline CDR1 is LGHNA and CDR2 is YSLEER. V lost 1 base, J lost 5 bases, and 17 bases lay in between. The CDR3 sequence is 16 residues long. The CDR3 nucleotides read TGCGCCAGCAGCCAAGGGGGGGGGGCGAGAAGGACTGAAGCTTTCTTT. Amino acids: CASSQGGGARRTEAFF.

This clonotype was observed a handful of times. This chain uses TRBV12-3 or TRBV12-4 with TRBJ2-1; 7 nucleotides match TRBD2. V shed 6 bases, J shed 1 base, and the junction held 6 bases outside the gene matches. The length of the CDR3 is 15 residues. In DNA form, the CDR3 reads TGTGCCAGCAGAATGAACGGGGGGTCCTACAATGAGCAGTTCTTC. Amino acids: CASRMNGGSYNEQFF.

The chain uses TRBV18 and TRBJ2-1; D is perhaps TRBD2 (6 bases). CDR3 size: 15 residues. V lost 1 base to trimming and J lost 3 bases, with 10 bases between them. The germline V gene encodes CDR1 KGHSH and CDR2 LQKENI. As DNA, the CDR3 is TGTGCCAGCTCACCACTCCCGGGGGACTACAATGAGCAGTTCTTC. This encodes CASSPLPGDYNEQFF.

This clonotype was observed many times. The junction does not match germline at one end; this may be a read error. V and J are TRBV7-2 and TRBJ2-7, with D perhaps TRBD2 (6 bases). Germline V gene lookup returns CDR1 SGHTA and CDR2 FQGNSA. This CDR3 comprises 15 residues. CDR3 loop: CASSLGGASSYEQYF. DNA of the CDR3: TGTGCCAGCAGTTTAGGAGGGGCGAGCTCCTACGAGCAGTACTTC.

In its sample, this clonotype was seen many times. This chain uses TRBV20-1 with TRBJ2-7; TRBD1 is a possible D gene (5 bases). The CDR3 consists of 12 residues. The V and J ends lost 3 bases and 2 bases respectively, with 8 bases between them. In germline, CDR1 is DFQATT, CDR2 SNEGSKA (reference sequence). CDR3 amino acids: CSARTAAYEQYF. Written as DNA, the CDR3 is TGCAGTGCTAGGACAGCTGCCTACGAGCAGTACTTC.

The chain has TRBV7-8 and TRBJ1-5, with D possibly matching TRBD1 (6 bases). The V end was cut by 4 bases, the J end by 2 bases, with 15 bases between. This CDR3 spans 16 amino acids. Germline V gene sequence: CDR1 SGHVS, CDR2 FQNEAQ. The CDR3, as DNA: TGTGCCAGCAGCTCCCTCGCTTCAGGGGGCAATCAGCCCCAGCATTTT. It codes for CASSSLASGGNQPQHF.

This clonotype was counted a few times. The V gene is TRBV24-1, the J gene TRBJ2-3; 9 bases match TRBD2. Germline CDR1 reads KGHDR; CDR2 reads SFDVKD. J lost 5 bases, V lost 4 bases, and 6 bases had no gene match. The CDR3 extends over 15 amino acids. This chain's CDR3 is CATSDGGLAKDTQYF. CDR3 nucleotide sequence: TGTGCCACCAGTGACGGGGGACTAGCTAAAGATACGCAGTATTTT.

This chain links TRBV5-1 with TRBJ1-2; D unresolved. This CDR3 comprises 15 residues. Trimming took off 4 bases at V and 2 bases at J, with 15 bases between the two ends. Germline assignment: CDR1 SGHRS and CDR2 YFSETQ. The CDR3 nucleotides are TGCGCCAGCAGCACCCTACTGCCAGGCAACTATGGCTACACCTTC. Translating gives CASSTLLPGNYGYTF.

V and J are TRBV6-6 and TRBJ1-1; D is unclear. Per the germline V gene, CDR1 is MNHNY and CDR2 is SVGAGI (reference sequence). The CDR3 has 13 residues. Trimming removed 2 bases from V and 1 base from J, with 5 bases in between. The DNA for the CDR3 is TGTGCCAGCAGTTACCTCCCGAACACTGAAGCTTTCTTT. It specifies CASSYLPNTEAFF.

The V call is TRBV20-1, the J call TRBJ2-5; perhaps TRBD2 as D (5 bases). Germline loops: CDR1 DFQATT, CDR2 SNEGSKA (reference sequence). There are 14 residues in the CDR3. Trimming took 0 bases from V and 5 from J, leaving 13 bases between them. This chain's CDR3 is CSARDRLTGETQYF. The CDR3 DNA is TGCAGTGCTAGAGATCGACTAACTGGGGAGACCCAGTACTTC.

The chain recombines TRBV5-6 with TRBJ1-1; a possible D gene is TRBD1 (6 bases). Germline V lookup: CDR1 SGHDT, CDR2 YYEEEE. This CDR3 comprises 13 residues. Trimming shortened V by 3 bases and J by 5 bases, and 11 bases separated the two germline ends. The CDR3 coding sequence is TGTGCCAGCAGCTCCCCAGGGGTAACTGAAGCTTTCTTT. It codes for CASSSPGVTEAFF.

This clonotype occurred a few times. The CDR3 loop reads CASSPGGTGNSPLHF. The CDR3 DNA follows: TGCGCCAGCAGCCCCGGGGGGACAGGGAATTCACCCCTCCACTTT. The chain combines TRBV5-1 with TRBJ1-6, with TRBD1 matching over 9 bases. Germline CDR1 and CDR2: SGHRS and YFSETQ. The CDR3 has 15 amino acids. V lost 4 bases to trimming and J lost 7 bases; unmatched junction nucleotides: 6.

The V and J genes are TRBV20-1 and TRBJ2-5, with TRBD1 identical over 7 bases. V dropped 5 bases and J dropped 4; count of bases not matched to a gene: 10. Germline V CDR1 and CDR2: DFQATT, SNEGSKA (reference sequence). The CDR3 is 14 residues long. CDR3 bases: TGCAGTGCTCGGGACAGTGGGGGATCAGAGACCCAGTACTTC. Translated: CSARDSGGSETQYF.

This clonotype was detected a few times. The V gene is TRBV29-1, the J gene TRBJ2-1, with D unresolved. The CDR3 totals 12 residues. Trimming left V 3 bases short and J 9 bases short, with 12 bases between. Germline CDR1 and CDR2: SQVTM and ANQGSEA. CDR3 nucleotides: TGCAGCGTTGAGCAAAACTCCCCTGAGCAGTTCTTC. Translating it yields CSVEQNSPEQFF.

This clonotype has just a few counts. The gene calls are TRBV7-2 and TRBJ1-4; tentatively, D is TRBD1 (6 bases). The V gene's germline CDR1 is SGHTA and CDR2 FQGNSA. This CDR3 is 14 amino acids long. Deletions cut 1 base from V and 9 bases from J, with 12 bases between. As DNA, the CDR3 is TGTGCCAGCAGCTTAGTAGGGAGGGGGAAAAAACTGTTTTTT. Encoded protein: CASSLVGRGKKLFF.

The chain couples TRBV12-3 or TRBV12-4 to TRBJ2-5, with 11 bases identical to TRBD2. V was pared by 2 bases and J by 4 bases, with 9 bases of the junction left unmatched. The CDR3 loop spans 17 amino acids. The CDR3 spells CASSLWLAGGLGETQYF. The CDR3 coding sequence is TGTGCCAGCAGTTTATGGCTAGCGGGGGGCCTGGGAGAGACCCAGTACTTC.

This clonotype came up a few times. This rearrangement joins TRBV6-2 or TRBV6-3 to TRBJ2-1; 9 nucleotides match TRBD2. V dropped 6 bases and J dropped 7; count of bases not matched to a gene: 10. Germline V CDR1 and CDR2: MNHEY, SVGEGT. The CDR3 spans 15 residues. This CDR3 is CASSGSSGGLNEQFF. CDR3 nucleotide sequence: TGTGCCAGCAGCGGAAGTAGCGGGGGACTAAATGAGCAGTTCTTC.

The chain employs TRBV5-6 and TRBJ1-3; D is uncertain. This CDR3 has 14 amino acids. Germline CDR1 SGHDT, CDR2 YYEEEE. Trimming pared 2 bases from V and 4 bases from J, leaving 10 bases between. The CDR3: CASSFPGTGNTIYF. The CDR3 bases are TGTGCCAGCAGCTTCCCAGGCACCGGAAACACCATATATTTT.